This TCR beta chain was sequenced for a study of T cell responses to AZD1222 COVID-19 vaccine. Whole-study results and caveats: Only a handful of AZD1222 recipients were seropositive at baseline. No repertoire was sampled before or during the peak T cell response, only after it.

Sequenced by immunoSEQ multiplex PCR; TCRdb stores in-frame clones only, minus some. In the table there are 150,000 or so clones, roughly 94% of which are singletons. Analysis merged second doses at about 4 or about 12 weeks. The count of this clone is one. What it binds is not known. V was shortened by 1 base and J by 0 bases, with 9 bases between the two germline ends. The CDR3 is made up of 16 amino acids. Germline CDR1 is MDHEN and CDR2 is SYDVKM. This sequence joins TRBV28 and TRBJ2-2; tentative D call: TRBD1 (6 bases). The sequencing used peripheral blood, collected 28 days after the second AZD1222 dose. This TCR derives from an adult who received the AZD1222 COVID-19 vaccine. In DNA, the CDR3 is TGTGCCAGCAGTTTATTTGGGGGCGCGAACACCGGGGAGCTGTTTTTT. It specifies CASSLFGGANTGELFF. Variable domain in full (rest from reference TRBV28 and TRBJ2-2): DVKVTQSSRYLVKRTGEKVFLECVQDMDHENMFWYRQDPGLGLRLIYFSYDVKMKEKGDIPEGYSVSREKKERFSLILESASTNQTSMYLCASSLFGGANTGELFFGEGSRLTVL.